Presented here are 12 T cell receptor beta chains from one specimen sequenced in a study of CD4 T cells in relation to SARS-CoV-2 and coronaviruses. Repertoires were generated with immunoSEQ multiplex PCR, while TCRdb's copy carries only in-frame clones and drops some. The sample lists 30,000 to 40,000 clones, 60% to 85% occurring once. These receptors have no known antigen. The sample taken for sequencing was memory CD4+ T cells from PBMCs, cultured in vitro. The source is an adult with COVID-19.

The chain combines TRBV2 with TRBJ1-4, with no clear D. The CDR3 contains 16 residues. The V end lost 4 bases, the J end lost 2 bases, and 14 bases lay between the germline ends. Germline V gene lookup returns CDR1 SNHLY and CDR2 FYNNEI. The CDR3 DNA sequence: TGTGCCAGCAGTGCCTATTCAAAATACACTAATGAAAAACTGTTTTTT. Its protein product is CASSAYSKYTNEKLFF.

This rearrangement joins TRBV5-6 to TRBJ2-1, with 9 bases lining up with TRBD1. The ends lost 6 bases at V and 6 bases at J; junction bases unmatched: 7. Germline CDR1 reads SGHDT; CDR2 reads YYEEEE. CDR3 size: 14 residues. CDR3 coding DNA: TGTGCCAGCACCGGGACAGGGATCGGCAATGAGCAGTTCTTC. It is translated as CASTGTGIGNEQFF.

The chain has TRBV28 and TRBJ2-7, with 10 bases aligning to TRBD2. Germline CDR1 and CDR2: MDHEN and SYDVKM. V lost 3 bases, J lost 4 bases, and 12 bases stayed unmatched. The CDR3 runs 17 residues. DNA for the CDR3: TGTGCCAGCAGTTTTCAAGGCCCAGCTAGCGGGAGTTACGAGCAGTACTTC. This translates into CASSFQGPASGSYEQYF.

The chain recombines TRBV16 with TRBJ1-1; D gene uncertain. Between the trimmed V and J ends, which lost 6 bases and 1 base, there was a span of 9 bases. Germline CDR1 is KGHSY and CDR2 is FQNENV. This CDR3 contains 13 residues. CDR3 amino acids: CASRRGENTEAFF. CDR3 coding DNA: TGTGCCAGCAGGCGAGGTGAGAACACTGAAGCTTTCTTT.

The count of this clone is one. The chain couples TRBV7-2 to TRBJ1-5, with TRBD1 as a possible D gene (5 bases). V was trimmed by 2 bases and J by 11 bases, leaving 19 bases between them. Germline lookup yields CDR1 SGHTA and CDR2 FQGNSA. This CDR3 region has 15 residues. CDR3 DNA sequence: TGTGCCAGCAGCTTACCCGGACGGGGTATCAGGGCCCAGCATTTT. As protein: CASSLPGRGIRAQHF.

This clone was detected a few times. The V call is TRBV9, the J call TRBJ2-2; 14 nucleotides agree with TRBD2. CDR1 SGDLS and CDR2 YYNGEE come from the germline V gene. The junction had 7 bases not matched to a gene; V was cut back by 3 bases and J by 6 bases. The CDR3 sequence is 17 residues long. The DNA of the CDR3 is TGTGCCAGCAGCGGGAGACTAGCGGGAGGGGTCGCCGGGGAGCTGTTTTTT. It translates to CASSGRLAGGVAGELFF.

The rearrangement joins TRBV6-5 to TRBJ1-3; maybe TRBD1 (5 bases). This CDR3 spans 15 amino acids. V was trimmed by 6 bases and J by 4 bases, leaving 16 bases between them. The germline V gene has CDR1 MNHEY and CDR2 SVGAGI. The CDR3 DNA sequence: TGTGCCAGCAGGCGCAGAGGGGCGCGAGGAAACACCATATATTTT. Translating gives CASRRRGARGNTIYF.

The chain carries TRBV2 and TRBJ2-1, with 7 bases identical to TRBD1. Germline trimming cut 5 bases from V and 2 bases from J; bases unmatched to any gene: 9. The CDR3 runs to 16 residues. The V gene's germline CDR1 is SNHLY and CDR2 FYNNEI. As DNA, the CDR3 is TGTGCCAGCAGTTTAACCGGGACAGCCCCCTACAATGAGCAGTTCTTC. The encoded protein is CASSLTGTAPYNEQFF.

This clone was observed a handful of times. This chain joins TRBV4-1 and TRBJ2-7; possible D gene TRBD2, 5 bases. Germline V gene data show CDR1 as MGHRA and CDR2 as YSYEKL. The CDR3 is 13 residues long. V was pared by 1 base and J by 6 bases, with 10 bases between. The DNA of the CDR3 is TGCGCCAGCAGCCAAGCGGGAAGACTCGAGCAGTACTTC. As protein: CASSQAGRLEQYF.

The chain is built from TRBV18 and TRBJ2-1; 12 bases agree with TRBD2. This CDR3 region has 18 residues. Per germline, CDR1 KGHSH and CDR2 LQKENI. Germline trimming cut 1 base from V and 9 bases from J; bases unmatched to any gene: 13. The CDR3 nucleotides read TGTGCCAGCTCACCACTAGTCCAACTAGCGGGAGGTCGGGTTGAGCAGTTCTTC. Translated, it gives CASSPLVQLAGGRVEQFF. Full variable domain (rest looked up from reference TRBV18 and TRBJ2-1): NAGVMQNPRHLVRRRGQEARLRCSPMKGHSHVYWYRQLPEEGLKFMVYLQKENIIDESGMPKERFSAEFPKEGPSILRIQQVVRGDSAAYFCASSPLVQLAGGRVEQFFGPGTRLTVL.

The V and J genes are TRBV30 and TRBJ1-1, with D uncertain. Germline CDR1 reads GTSNPN; CDR2 reads SVGIG (reference sequence). The CDR3 is made up of 13 amino acids. V gave up 5 bases and J gave up 6 bases, with 16 bases separating them. CDR3 in amino acids: CAWFAGIGAEAFF. The CDR3 coding sequence is TGTGCCTGGTTCGCCGGGATTGGGGCTGAAGCTTTCTTT.

The chain carries TRBV24-1 and TRBJ2-1; 9 nucleotides align to TRBD2. The CDR3 covers 15 residues. V lost 9 bases to trimming and J lost 2 bases; unmatched junction nucleotides: 7. Per germline, CDR1 KGHDR and CDR2 SFDVKD. The CDR3 nucleotides read TGTGCCACCTCAATGAGCGGGAGGCCCTACAATGAGCAGTTCTTC. It translates to CATSMSGRPYNEQFF.